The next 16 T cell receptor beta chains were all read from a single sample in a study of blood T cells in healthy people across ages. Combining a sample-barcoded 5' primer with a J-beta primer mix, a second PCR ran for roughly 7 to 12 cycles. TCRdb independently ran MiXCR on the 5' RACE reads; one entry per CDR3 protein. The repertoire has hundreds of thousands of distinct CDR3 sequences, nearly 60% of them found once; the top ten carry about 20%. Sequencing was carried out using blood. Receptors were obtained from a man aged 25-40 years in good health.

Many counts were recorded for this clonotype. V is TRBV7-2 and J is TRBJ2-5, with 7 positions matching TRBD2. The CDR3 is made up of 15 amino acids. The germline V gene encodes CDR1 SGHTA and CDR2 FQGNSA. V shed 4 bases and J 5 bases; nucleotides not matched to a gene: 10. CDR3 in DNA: TGTGCCAGCAGCTGGTCGGGCGGGAGTGGGGAGACCCAGTACTTC. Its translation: CASSWSGGSGETQYF.

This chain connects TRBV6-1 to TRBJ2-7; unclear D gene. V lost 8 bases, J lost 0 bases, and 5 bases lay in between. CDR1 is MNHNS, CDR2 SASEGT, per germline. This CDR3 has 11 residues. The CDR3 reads CASYYSYEQYF. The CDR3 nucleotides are TGTGCCAGCTATTACTCCTACGAGCAGTACTTC.

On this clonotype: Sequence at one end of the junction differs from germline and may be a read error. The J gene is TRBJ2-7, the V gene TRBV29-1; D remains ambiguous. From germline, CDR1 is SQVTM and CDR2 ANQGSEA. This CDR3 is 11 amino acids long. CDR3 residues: CSVGRSYKQYF. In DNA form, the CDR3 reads TGCAGCGTTGGACGGTCCTACAAGCAGTACTTC.

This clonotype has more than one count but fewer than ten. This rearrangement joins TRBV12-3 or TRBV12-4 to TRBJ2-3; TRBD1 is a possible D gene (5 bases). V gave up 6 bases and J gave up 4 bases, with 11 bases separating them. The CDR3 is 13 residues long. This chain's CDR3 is CASRPTGADTQYF. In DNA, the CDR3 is TGTGCCAGCAGGCCTACAGGCGCAGATACGCAGTATTTT.

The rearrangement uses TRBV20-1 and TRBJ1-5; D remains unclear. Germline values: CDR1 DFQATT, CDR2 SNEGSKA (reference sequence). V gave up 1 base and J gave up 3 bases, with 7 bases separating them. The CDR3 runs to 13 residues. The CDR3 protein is CSARAVNNQPQHF. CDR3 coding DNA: TGCAGTGCTAGAGCAGTGAACAATCAGCCCCAGCATTTT.

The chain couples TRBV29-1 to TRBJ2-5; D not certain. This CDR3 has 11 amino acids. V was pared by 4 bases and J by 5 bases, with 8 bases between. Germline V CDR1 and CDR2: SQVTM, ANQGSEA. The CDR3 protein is CSVGMVETQYF. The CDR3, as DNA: TGCAGCGTTGGCATGGTGGAGACCCAGTACTTC.

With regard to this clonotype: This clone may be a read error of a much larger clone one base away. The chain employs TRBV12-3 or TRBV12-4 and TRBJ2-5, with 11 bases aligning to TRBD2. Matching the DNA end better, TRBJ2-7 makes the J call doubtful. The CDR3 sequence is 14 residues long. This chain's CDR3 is CASSPSGGPFEQYF. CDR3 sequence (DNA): TGTGCCAGCAGCCCTAGCGGGGGGCCCTTCGAGCAGTACTTC.

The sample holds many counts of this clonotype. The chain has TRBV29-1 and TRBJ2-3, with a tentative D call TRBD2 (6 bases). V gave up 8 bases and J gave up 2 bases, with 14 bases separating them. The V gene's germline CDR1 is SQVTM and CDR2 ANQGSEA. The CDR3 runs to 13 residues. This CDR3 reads CSLSGGYTDTQYF. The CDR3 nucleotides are TGCAGCTTGAGTGGGGGGTACACAGATACGCAGTATTTT.

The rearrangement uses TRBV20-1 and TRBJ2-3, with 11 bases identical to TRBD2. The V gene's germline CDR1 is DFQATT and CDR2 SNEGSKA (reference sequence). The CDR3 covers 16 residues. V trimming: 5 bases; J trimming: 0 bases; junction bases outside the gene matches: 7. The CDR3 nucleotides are TGCAGTGCTCACCCGCTAGCGGGGGGCAGCACAGATACGCAGTATTTT. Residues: CSAHPLAGGSTDTQYF.

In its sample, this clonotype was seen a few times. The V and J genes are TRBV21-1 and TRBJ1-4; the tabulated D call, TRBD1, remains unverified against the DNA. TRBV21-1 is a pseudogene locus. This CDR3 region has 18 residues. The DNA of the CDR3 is TGTGCCAGCAGATTAAAGTGGGGACAGGGGGGCTTACGGGAAAAACTGTTTTTT. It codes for CASRLKWGQGGLREKLFF.

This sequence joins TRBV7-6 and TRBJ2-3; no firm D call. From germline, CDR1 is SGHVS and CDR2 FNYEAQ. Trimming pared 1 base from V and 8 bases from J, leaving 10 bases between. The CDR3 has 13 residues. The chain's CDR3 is CASSLGEFGTQYF. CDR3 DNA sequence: TGTGCCAGCAGCTTAGGTGAATTTGGTACGCAGTATTTT.

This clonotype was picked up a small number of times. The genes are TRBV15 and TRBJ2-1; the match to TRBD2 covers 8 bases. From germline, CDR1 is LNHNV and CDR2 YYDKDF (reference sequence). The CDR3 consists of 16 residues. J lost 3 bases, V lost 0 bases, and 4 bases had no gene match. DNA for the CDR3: TGTGCCACCAGCAGAGATCTGAGCGGGGGCTACAATGAGCAGTTCTTC. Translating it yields CATSRDLSGGYNEQFF. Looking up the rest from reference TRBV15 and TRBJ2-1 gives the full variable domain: DAMVIQNPRYQVTQFGKPVTLSCSQTLNHNVMYWYQQKSSQAPKLLFHYYDKDFNNEADTPDNFQSRRPNTSFCFLDIRSPGLGDTAMYLCATSRDLSGGYNEQFFGPGTRLTVL.

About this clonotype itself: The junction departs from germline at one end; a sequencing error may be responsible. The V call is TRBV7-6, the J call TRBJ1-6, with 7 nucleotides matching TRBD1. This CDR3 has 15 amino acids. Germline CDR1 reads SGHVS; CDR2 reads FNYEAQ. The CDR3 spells CASSLGTAPNSPLHF. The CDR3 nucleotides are TGTGCCAGTAGCTTAGGGACAGCTCCTAATTCACCCCTCCACTTT. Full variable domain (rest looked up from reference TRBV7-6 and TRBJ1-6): GAGVSQSPRYKVTKRGQDVALRCDPISGHVSLYWYRQALGQGPEFLTYFNYEAQQDKSGLPNDRFSAERPEGSISTLTIQRTEQRDSAMYRCASSLGTAPNSPLHFGNGTRLTVT.

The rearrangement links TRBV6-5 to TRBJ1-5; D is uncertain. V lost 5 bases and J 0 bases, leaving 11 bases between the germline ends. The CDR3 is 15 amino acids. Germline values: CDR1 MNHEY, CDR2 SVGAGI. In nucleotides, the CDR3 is TGTGCCAGCAGTCGCGCCAGACCTAGCAATCAGCCCCAGCATTTT. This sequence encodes CASSRARPSNQPQHF.

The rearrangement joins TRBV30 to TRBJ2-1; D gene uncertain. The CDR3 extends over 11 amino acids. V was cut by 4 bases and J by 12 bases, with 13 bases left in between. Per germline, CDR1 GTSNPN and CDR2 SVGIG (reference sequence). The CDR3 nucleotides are TGTGCCTGGAACCAAGGCGATTGGCAGTTCTTC. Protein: CAWNQGDWQFF. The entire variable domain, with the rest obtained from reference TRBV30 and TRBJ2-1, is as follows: SQTIHQWPATLVQPVGSPLSLECTVEGTSNPNLYWYRQAAGRGLQLLFYSVGIGQISSEVPQNLSASRPQDRQFILSSKKLLLSDSGFYLCAWNQGDWQFFGPGTRLTVL.

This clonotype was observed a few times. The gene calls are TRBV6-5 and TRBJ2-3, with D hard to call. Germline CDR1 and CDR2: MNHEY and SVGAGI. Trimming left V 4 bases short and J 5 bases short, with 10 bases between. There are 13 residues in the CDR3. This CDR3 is CASSLLNLDTQYF. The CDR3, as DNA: TGTGCCAGCAGTTTACTCAATTTAGATACGCAGTATTTT.